These 24 T cell receptor beta chains were sequenced from one sample in a study of blood T cell repertoires in COVID-19. Produced via immunoSEQ multiplex PCR; TCRdb's table is partial and in-frame only. The sample carries 70,000 to 100,000 clones, 88% recorded once. Sample: peripheral blood. All receptors derive from an elderly woman with acute or convalescent COVID-19.

The chain carries TRBV24-1 and TRBJ2-7, with 9 positions matching TRBD1. Germline trimming cut 4 bases from V and 2 bases from J; bases unmatched to any gene: 5. This CDR3 contains 15 residues. Germline loops: CDR1 KGHDR, CDR2 SFDVKD. Written as DNA, the CDR3 is TGTGCCACCAGTGACCCCCGACAGGGGGCCTACGAGCAGTACTTC. As protein: CATSDPRQGAYEQYF.

The chain couples TRBV27 to TRBJ2-1; 13 bases line up with TRBD2. Germline V gene sequence: CDR1 MNHEY, CDR2 SMNVEV (reference sequence). Trimming at V came to 5 bases and at J to 8 bases, leaving 9 bases not matched to a gene. CDR3 length equals 16 residues. Here the CDR3 DNA reads TGTGCCAGCAGTCAGCGGGGACTAGCGGGAATCTATGAGCAGTTCTTC. It codes for CASSQRGLAGIYEQFF.

J is TRBJ2-1 and V is TRBV16; D is perhaps TRBD2 (6 bases). Trimming removed 5 bases from V and 7 bases from J, with 12 bases in between. Germline assignment: CDR1 KGHSY and CDR2 FQNENV. CDR3 length: 13 amino acids. CDR3 sequence reads: CASSKSGPNEQFF. CDR3 coding DNA: TGTGCCAGCAGCAAGAGCGGGCCAAATGAGCAGTTCTTC.

This CDR3 reads CASDSEVSPLHF. The DNA for the CDR3 is TGTGCCAGCGACTCGGAGGTGTCACCCCTCCACTTT. The chain employs TRBV28 and TRBJ1-6; the D is unclear. Germline CDR1 and CDR2: MDHEN and SYDVKM. This CDR3 is 12 amino acids long. Deletions cut 8 bases from V and 10 bases from J, with 12 bases between.

In DNA, the CDR3 is TGTGCCAGCAGCTTAGGAACAGGGGGAAACACCATATATTTT. Translating gives CASSLGTGGNTIYF. The rearrangement joins TRBV11-3 to TRBJ1-3, with D possibly matching TRBD1 (6 bases). The germline V gene encodes CDR1 SGHNT and CDR2 YENEEA. The CDR3 has 14 amino acids. The V gene lost 1 base and the J gene lost 4 bases, with 8 bases spanning the gap.

The rearrangement links TRBV7-2 to TRBJ2-2, with unresolved D. Germline loops: CDR1 SGHTA, CDR2 FQGNSA. V was pared by 1 base and J by 1 base, with 7 bases between. The CDR3 loop spans 15 amino acids. The CDR3, as DNA: TGTGCCAGCAGCTTAGATGGCCAGAACACCGGGGAGCTGTTTTTT. Its protein is CASSLDGQNTGELFF.

The J gene is TRBJ2-7, the V gene TRBV18, with D possibly called TRBD1 or TRBD2 (5 bases each). Looked up from germline, CDR1 is KGHSH and CDR2 is LQKENI. The CDR3 spans 12 residues. The V end lost 6 bases, the J end lost 3 bases, and 9 bases lay between the germline ends. CDR3 DNA sequence: TGTGCCAGCTCGCCAGGGAGCTACGAGCAGTACTTC. It translates to CASSPGSYEQYF.

This clone has more than one count but fewer than ten. This rearrangement joins TRBV19 to TRBJ1-1; the D is unclear. Deletions cut 2 bases from V and 8 bases from J, with 24 bases between. CDR3 length equals 17 residues. Germline CDR1 reads LNHDA; CDR2 reads SQIVND (reference sequence). In nucleotides, the CDR3 is TGTGCCAGTAGTATATCCGCCGACCTGTTGCGGCCCAAGGAAGCTTTCTTT. It specifies CASSISADLLRPKEAFF.

The chain recombines TRBV19 with TRBJ1-1; TRBD1 aligns across 9 bases. CDR1 and CDR2 from the germline V gene are LNHDA and SQIVND (reference sequence). The CDR3 has 17 amino acids. V lost 3 bases, J lost 0 bases, and 8 bases stayed unmatched. The CDR3, as DNA: TGTGCCAGTAGTATTGACAGGGGGTCATGGATGAACACTGAAGCTTTCTTT. Translated, it gives CASSIDRGSWMNTEAFF.

The gene calls are TRBV28 and TRBJ1-2; TRBD1 matches 11 bases. V dropped 5 bases and J dropped 4; count of bases not matched to a gene: 12. CDR3 length equals 17 residues. Germline assignment: CDR1 MDHEN and CDR2 SYDVKM. This CDR3 is CASSDGQGAIIGYGYTF. The CDR3 region has the DNA TGTGCCAGCAGTGACGGACAGGGGGCCATTATTGGCTATGGCTACACCTTC.

The chain joins TRBV29-1 to TRBJ1-2; D is possibly TRBD1 (6 bases). Germline values: CDR1 SQVTM, CDR2 ANQGSEA. V lost 7 bases, J lost 2 bases, and 14 bases lay in between. The CDR3 has 13 amino acids. The chain's CDR3 is CSGKGQGNYGYTF. The CDR3 nucleotides read TGCAGCGGAAAGGGGCAGGGGAACTATGGCTACACCTTC.

CDR3 in amino acids: CASSPRPNTEAFF. CDR3 DNA sequence: TGTGCCAGTAGTCCCAGGCCGAACACTGAAGCTTTCTTT. The chain combines TRBV19 with TRBJ1-1; unclear D gene. CDR3 length: 13 residues. Deletions cut 5 bases from V and 1 base from J, with 8 bases between. Germline V CDR1 and CDR2: LNHDA, SQIVND (reference sequence).

The rearrangement joins TRBV6-5 to TRBJ1-6; perhaps TRBD1 as D (6 bases). The CDR3 is 14 amino acids. Trimming took 4 bases from V and 10 from J, leaving 14 bases between them. Germline CDR1 is MNHEY and CDR2 is SVGAGI. CDR3 coding DNA: TGTGCCAGCAGTTCCGCCGGGACATCCTCACCCCTCCACTTT. It is translated as CASSSAGTSSPLHF.

This clone appeared a single time. The chain is built from TRBV6-6 and TRBJ2-2; D possibly corresponds to TRBD1 (6 bases). Trimming cost V 5 bases and J 5 bases, with 9 bases left between them. The CDR3 spans 13 residues. CDR1 and CDR2 (germline): MNHNY, SVGAGI (reference sequence). This CDR3 is CASSNTGTGELFF. The CDR3 nucleotides read TGTGCCAGCAGTAACACAGGGACCGGGGAGCTGTTTTTT.

This rearrangement joins TRBV6-5 to TRBJ1-6; D may be TRBD1 (5 bases). CDR3 size: 14 residues. Germline V gene lookup returns CDR1 MNHEY and CDR2 SVGAGI. V was shortened by 2 bases and J by 10 bases, with 12 bases between the two germline ends. The CDR3 loop is CASSYGGTGSPLHF. The CDR3 coding sequence is TGTGCCAGCAGTTACGGAGGGACGGGCTCACCCCTCCACTTT.

The rearrangement uses TRBV7-2 and TRBJ2-1; 8 bases agree with TRBD2. The V and J ends lost 5 bases and 6 bases, in that order; junction bases with no gene match: 18. Germline loops: CDR1 SGHTA, CDR2 FQGNSA. The CDR3 is made up of 18 amino acids. CDR3: CASSPRLVSGMPPNEQFF. Here the CDR3 DNA reads TGTGCCAGCAGCCCCAGGTTGGTTAGCGGGATGCCGCCCAATGAGCAGTTCTTC.

This sequence joins TRBV6-5 and TRBJ1-5, with 7 positions matching TRBD1. V lost 6 bases to trimming and J lost 12 bases; unmatched junction nucleotides: 14. This CDR3 spans 14 amino acids. The germline V gene has CDR1 MNHEY and CDR2 SVGAGI. The CDR3 region is CASRTTGSSIFQHF. CDR3 in DNA: TGTGCCAGCAGAACGACAGGGTCATCGATCTTCCAGCATTTT.

A single count supports this clone. The rearrangement joins TRBV5-1 to TRBJ2-7; D gene unclear. This CDR3 region has 13 residues. Germline values: CDR1 SGHRS, CDR2 YFSETQ. V shed 0 bases and J shed 2 bases, with 6 bases lying between them. In DNA form, the CDR3 reads TGCGCCAGCAGCTTGGGTCCTGCCTACGAGCAGTACTTC. It is translated as CASSLGPAYEQYF.

The chain employs TRBV7-3 and TRBJ1-6, with TRBD1 matching 8 bases. Per the germline V gene, CDR1 is SGHTA and CDR2 is FQGTGA. The length of the CDR3 is 16 residues. With V trimmed by 3 bases and J by 7 bases, 8 bases remained unmatched. The CDR3, as DNA: TGTGCCAGCAGCTTTGGGGGGACAGGCTCCAATTCACCCCTCCACTTT. It codes for CASSFGGTGSNSPLHF.

This clone has only one observation. V is TRBV4-3 and J is TRBJ1-1, with TRBD1 matching 7 bases. Unmatched junction bases numbered 12, after V lost 4 bases and J lost 7 bases. Germline assignment: CDR1 LGHNA and CDR2 YSLEER. The CDR3 is 15 amino acids. Here the CDR3 reads CASSLYLGTVSEAFF. Written as DNA, the CDR3 is TGCGCCAGCAGCCTTTACCTCGGGACAGTAAGTGAAGCTTTCTTT.

CDR3 protein: CSAKSGEETQYF. The CDR3 DNA reads as TGCAGCGCGAAAAGCGGGGAAGAGACCCAGTACTTC. The gene calls are TRBV29-1 and TRBJ2-5; 7 positions match TRBD2. The CDR3 covers 12 residues. V trimming: 7 bases; J trimming: 3 bases; junction bases outside the gene matches: 5. The germline gives CDR1 SQVTM, CDR2 ANQGSEA. Together with reference TRBV29-1 and TRBJ2-5, the CDR3 gives the full variable domain: SAVISQKPSRDICQRGTSLTIQCQVDSQVTMMFWYRQQPGQSLTLIATANQGSEATYESGFVIDKFPISRPNLTFSTLTVSNMSPEDSSIYLCSAKSGEETQYFGPGTRLLVL.

This clone has a handful of counts. The chain has TRBV27 and TRBJ2-2; 8 bases are a match to TRBD1. J gave up 5 bases and V 6 bases, and 17 bases lay outside the gene matches. This CDR3 has 18 amino acids. Per germline, CDR1 MNHEY and CDR2 SMNVEV (reference sequence). The chain's CDR3 is CASSPTPPDRGNTGELFF. CDR3 nucleotides: TGTGCCAGCAGCCCTACCCCTCCCGACAGGGGCAATACCGGGGAGCTGTTTTTT.

The gene calls are TRBV5-4 and TRBJ2-7; TRBD2 aligns across 8 bases. V gave up 2 bases and J gave up 5 bases; unmatched junction bases: 12. This CDR3 contains 16 residues. Germline-derived CDR1 and CDR2 are SGHNT and YYREEE (reference sequence). The CDR3 DNA follows: TGTGCCAGCAGCTTACGTGTCGGGGGGGCAGGGGACGAGCAGTACTTC. Its translation is CASSLRVGGAGDEQYF.

The J gene is TRBJ1-5, the V gene TRBV4-1; TRBD1 aligns across 7 bases. The CDR3 length is 16 residues. Trimming removed 1 base from V and 5 bases from J; junction bases left unmatched: 8. Germline V gene data show CDR1 as MGHRA and CDR2 as YSYEKL. DNA for the CDR3: TGCGCCAGCAGCCAAGGACAGGGCATATTGTATCAGCCCCAGCATTTT. This encodes CASSQGQGILYQPQHF.